This T cell receptor beta chain is drawn from a study of T cell changes during pregnancy in multiple sclerosis. The germline gives CDR1 SNHLY, CDR2 FYNNEI. Trimming removed 6 bases from V and 1 base from J; junction bases left unmatched: 6. CDR3 length: 15 amino acids. Method: immunoSEQ multiplex PCR; TCRdb's copy keeps in-frame clones and lacks some. The sample shows approximately 89,000 clones, 90% to 95% of them seen only once. This clone was picked up one time. This clonotype was sampled from a female donor in good health, enrolled as a control in a pregnancy study. The source material was peripheral blood, sampled after pregnancy. This rearrangement joins TRBV2 to TRBJ1-1; 9 bases align to TRBD1. The CDR3 DNA follows: TGTGCCAGCAGCGAACAGGGGGCTGGGAACACTGAAGCTTTCTTT. It is translated as CASSEQGAGNTEAFF.